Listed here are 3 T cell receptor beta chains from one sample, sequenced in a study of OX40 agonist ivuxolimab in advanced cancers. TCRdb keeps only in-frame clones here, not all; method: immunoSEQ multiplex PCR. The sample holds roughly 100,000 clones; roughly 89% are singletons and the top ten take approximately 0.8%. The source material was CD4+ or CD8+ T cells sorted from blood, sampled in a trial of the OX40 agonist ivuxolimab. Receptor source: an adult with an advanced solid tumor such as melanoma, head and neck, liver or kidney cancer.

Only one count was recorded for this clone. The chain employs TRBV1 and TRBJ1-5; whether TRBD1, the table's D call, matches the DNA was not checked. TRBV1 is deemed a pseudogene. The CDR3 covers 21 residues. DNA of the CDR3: TGCACCAGCAGCCACCGCACCCCCACCGGGGACAGGGGGCTGAGCAATCAGCCCCAGCATTTT. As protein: CTSSHRTPTGDRGLSNQPQHF.

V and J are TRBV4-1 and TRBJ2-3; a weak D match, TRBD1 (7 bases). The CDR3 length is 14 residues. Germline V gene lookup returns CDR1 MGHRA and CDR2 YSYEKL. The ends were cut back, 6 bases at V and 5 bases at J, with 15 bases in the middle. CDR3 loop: CASRGGQWGDTQYF. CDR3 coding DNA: TGCGCCAGCAGGGGGGGACAGTGGGGAGATACGCAGTATTTT.

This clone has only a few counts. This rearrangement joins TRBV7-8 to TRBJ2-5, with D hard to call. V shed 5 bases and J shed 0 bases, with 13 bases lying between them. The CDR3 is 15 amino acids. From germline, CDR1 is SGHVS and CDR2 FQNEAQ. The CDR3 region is CASSPGRMYQETQYF. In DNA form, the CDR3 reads TGTGCCAGCAGCCCGGGCAGAATGTACCAAGAGACCCAGTACTTC.